The rows below give T cell receptor beta chains drawn from one sample of a study of CD8 T cells in ankylosing spondylitis. TCRdb re-derived calls from the 5' RACE reads in MiXCR, one entry per CDR3 protein. Of around 210,000 distinct CDR3 sequences listed, 8% to 9% are singletons. The sequencing input was blood, either unsorted or a sorted T cell fraction (not recorded which). The receptor source for this set is a female donor with ankylosing spondylitis or in good health (not recorded which). Both conserved end residues are part of each CDR3. The D gene is left open where the match is weak. Only part of the rows carry a size: once, few, many, or a class if the clone is expanded.

d_call	v_call	clone_size	cdr3_length	j_call	cdr3_aa	cdr3_nt
TRBD1	TRBV20-1	many	15	TRBJ1-6	CSARTQQGEVSPLHF	TGCAGTGCTAGGACCCAACAGGGGGAGGTTTCACCCCTCCACTTT
TRBD2	TRBV6-2/TRBV6-3	few	15	TRBJ2-1	CASTPGSGSYNEQFF	TGTGCCAGCACCCCGGGGAGCGGGAGCTACAATGAGCAGTTCTTC
TRBD2	TRBV29-1	many	15	TRBJ2-5	CSVGTTSGSRETQYF	TGCAGCGTTGGCACCACTAGCGGGAGCAGGGAGACCCAGTACTTC
TRBD1	TRBV9	many	14	TRBJ2-5	CASSLQGSRETQYF	TGTGCCAGCAGCTTACAGGGGAGTAGGGAGACCCAGTACTTC
TRBD1	TRBV5-1	.	16	TRBJ1-1	CASSLGQGIWNTEAFF	TGCGCCAGCAGCCTCGGACAGGGAATATGGAACACTGAAGCTTTCTTT
TRBD2	TRBV27	many	14	TRBJ2-1	CASSFGEGGGEQFF	TGTGCCAGCAGTTTCGGGGAGGGCGGAGGTGAGCAGTTCTTC
.	TRBV4-3	.	16	TRBJ2-5	CASSQDSGGYGETQYF	TGCGCCAGCAGCCAAGATAGTGGGGGATACGGCGAGACCCAGTACTTC
TRBD2	TRBV30	many	14	TRBJ2-1	CAWSTAGTYNEQFF	TGTGCCTGGAGTACAGCGGGAACATACAATGAGCAGTTCTTC
.	TRBV5-1	many	18	TRBJ2-5	CASRVQYIRTLPQETQYF	TGCGCCAGCAGAGTCCAGTATATAAGGACCTTGCCCCAAGAGACCCAGTACTTC
.	TRBV27	many	14	TRBJ2-7	CASSFGTEFYEQYF	TGTGCCAGCAGTTTCGGTACAGAATTCTACGAGCAGTACTTC
TRBD1	TRBV20-1	many	14	TRBJ1-1	CSASYRGSRTEAFF	TGCAGTGCTTCCTACAGGGGGAGTCGGACTGAAGCTTTCTTT
.	TRBV7-2	many	14	TRBJ1-2	CASSLGLGASGYTF	TGTGCCAGCAGCTTAGGTCTCGGGGCCAGTGGCTACACCTTC
TRBD1	TRBV7-9	few	15	TRBJ1-2	CASSSITTGEAGYTF	TGTGCCAGCAGCTCGATTACTACAGGGGAGGCTGGCTACACCTTC
.	TRBV5-1	many	14	TRBJ1-1	CASSLEGLLSEAFF	TGCGCCAGCAGCTTGGAAGGGCTGCTCTCTGAAGCTTTCTTT
TRBD2	TRBV6-2/TRBV6-3	many	16	TRBJ2-1	CASSYGLAGAGNEQFF	TGTGCCAGCAGTTACGGACTAGCGGGAGCGGGTAATGAGCAGTTCTTC
.	TRBV7-9	.	13	TRBJ2-1	CATGGPRYNEQFF	TGTGCCACCGGAGGGCCTCGATACAATGAGCAGTTCTTC
TRBD2	TRBV29-1	few	14	TRBJ2-1	CSVDGRRGDNEQFF	TGCAGCGTTGACGGGCGGCGGGGGGACAATGAGCAGTTCTTC
TRBD2	TRBV5-1	.	17	TRBJ2-1	CASSSRGGTPQTNEQFF	TGCGCCAGCAGCTCCCGCGGGGGGACTCCGCAAACCAATGAGCAGTTCTTC
.	TRBV20-1	many	16	TRBJ2-3	CSARVTRASSTDTQYF	TGCAGTGCTAGAGTAACACGAGCGAGCAGCACAGATACGCAGTATTTT
.	TRBV20-1	many	13	TRBJ2-7	CSASGSKSYEQYF	TGCAGTGCTTCAGGGTCGAAGTCCTACGAGCAGTACTTC
.	TRBV20-1	many	16	TRBJ2-5	CSAVPGLTVRLETQYF	TGCAGTGCTGTCCCCGGCTTGACAGTACGGTTGGAGACCCAGTACTTC
TRBD1	TRBV15	many	14	TRBJ2-5	CATSDRGTHRTQYF	TGTGCCACCAGCGACAGGGGTACTCATAGGACCCAGTACTTC
.	TRBV7-2	many	16	TRBJ2-3	CASSLAPAGSTDTQYF	TGTGCCAGCAGCTTAGCGCCGGCGGGATCCACAGATACGCAGTATTTT
.	TRBV2	many	11	TRBJ2-7	CASSRTYEQYF	TGTGCCAGCAGCCGGACCTACGAGCAGTACTTC
.	TRBV13	many	17	TRBJ2-3	CASSLVGEAQEGDTQYF	TGTGCCAGCAGCTTAGTCGGAGAAGCCCAAGAGGGCGATACGCAGTATTTT
.	TRBV30	many	14	TRBJ2-7	CAWSANPRSYEQYF	TGTGCCTGGAGTGCAAACCCCAGATCCTACGAGCAGTACTTC
TRBD2	TRBV12-3/TRBV12-4	many	14	TRBJ2-7	CASRRSGRAGEQYF	TGTGCCAGCAGAAGAAGCGGGAGGGCCGGCGAGCAGTACTTC
.	TRBV30	many	14	TRBJ1-3	CAFQTAVSGNTIYF	TGTGCCTTCCAGACAGCTGTATCTGGAAACACCATATATTTT
TRBD1	TRBV20-1	many	15	TRBJ1-4	CSAQRQGLANEKLFF	TGCAGTGCCCAACGACAGGGGCTAGCTAATGAAAAACTGTTTTTT
.	TRBV15	many	14	TRBJ1-1	CATSRDWGNTEAFF	TGTGCCACCAGCAGAGATTGGGGGAACACTGAAGCTTTCTTT
TRBD2	TRBV20-1	many	15	TRBJ2-7	CSATRASGSSYEQYF	TGCAGTGCTACGCGGGCTAGCGGGAGCTCCTACGAGCAGTACTTC
.	TRBV7-9	.	15	TRBJ1-1	CASSSARAGDTEAFF	TGTGCCAGCAGCTCAGCCAGGGCTGGGGACACTGAAGCTTTCTTT
.	TRBV30	many	12	TRBJ1-5	CAWSVRRSSQHF	TGTGCCTGGAGTGTCCGGCGTTCTAGTCAGCATTTT
.	TRBV7-8	many	14	TRBJ2-1	CASSLLGEYNEQFF	TGTGCCAGCAGCTTACTGGGAGAGTACAATGAGCAGTTCTTC
.	TRBV25-1	few	15	TRBJ2-1	CATRVKSTDNNEQFF	TGTGCCACCCGCGTAAAGTCCACGGATAACAATGAGCAGTTCTTC
.	TRBV12-5	few	15	TRBJ1-1	CASGTIRGISIEAFF	TGTGCTAGTGGTACGATACGGGGTATTAGTATTGAAGCTTTCTTT
TRBD1	TRBV28	many	16	TRBJ1-2	CASSHGSDRGSGGYTF	TGTGCCAGCAGTCACGGATCGGACAGGGGGTCAGGAGGCTACACCTTC
TRBD2	TRBV7-2	many	14	TRBJ2-1	CASSLNGRADEQFF	TGTGCCAGCAGCTTAAACGGGAGGGCCGATGAGCAGTTCTTC
.	TRBV7-2	many	15	TRBJ2-3	CASSVPGRRTDTQYF	TGTGCCAGCAGCGTGCCCGGTCGGCGCACAGATACGCAGTATTTT
TRBD2	TRBV20-1	many	15	TRBJ2-3	CSAHLTSGLTDTQYF	TGCAGTGCCCATCTGACTAGCGGACTTACAGATACGCAGTATTTT
TRBD2	TRBV28	.	16	TRBJ2-1	CASTPRRASGRNEQFF	TGTGCCAGCACCCCGCGGCGGGCTAGCGGGAGGAATGAGCAGTTCTTC
.	TRBV5-1	many	14	TRBJ2-3	CASSLDRTADTQYF	TGCGCCAGCAGCTTAGACCGTACGGCAGATACGCAGTATTTT
.	TRBV12-3/TRBV12-4	few	11	TRBJ2-1	CASSLRWEQFF	TGTGCCAGCAGTTTGCGGTGGGAGCAGTTCTTC
.	TRBV6-2/TRBV6-3	many	15	TRBJ1-5	CASSYGGGHNQPQHF	TGTGCCAGCAGTTACGGGGGCGGTCACAATCAGCCCCAGCATTTT